Presented here are 8 T cell receptor beta chains from one specimen sequenced in a study of shared clonotypes between healthy human individuals. Generated by immunoSEQ multiplex PCR, the TCRdb table keeps only in-frame clones and is missing some. The table shows 700,000 or so clones, with about two thirds occurring only once. Sequencing was done on a sample of memory CD4+ T cells sorted from blood. The subset here: CD45RA-negative fraction. The receptors stem from a woman in her 30s in good health.

The chain is built from TRBV19 and TRBJ1-2; D is uncertain. The CDR3 is made up of 13 amino acids. Germline V gene lookup returns CDR1 LNHDA and CDR2 SQIVND (reference sequence). V dropped 4 bases and J dropped 8 bases, with 14 bases sitting between them. In nucleotides, the CDR3 is TGTGCCAGTAGTACCGGAGGGTTTGGCGGCTACACCTTC. It specifies CASSTGGFGGYTF.

The rearrangement joins TRBV19 to TRBJ2-5, with 8 bases aligning to TRBD2. V shed 5 bases and J 5 bases; nucleotides not matched to a gene: 7. Germline CDR1 reads LNHDA; CDR2 reads SQIVND (reference sequence). The CDR3 has 14 amino acids. CDR3 region: CASSPGTRGETQYF. The CDR3 nucleotides are TGTGCCAGTAGTCCCGGGACTAGGGGCGAGACCCAGTACTTC.

As concerns this clone: Other nucleotide sequences in the sample specify the same CDR3. The rearrangement joins TRBV19 to TRBJ2-2, with D unclear. Trimming took 7 bases from V and 0 from J, leaving 9 bases between them. The CDR3 totals 14 residues. Germline V lookup: CDR1 LNHDA, CDR2 SQIVND (reference sequence). Here the CDR3 reads CASIRKANTGELFF. In nucleotides, the CDR3 is TGTGCCAGTATCAGAAAAGCGAACACCGGGGAGCTGTTTTTT.

J is TRBJ2-1 and V is TRBV29-1; 7 bases align to TRBD2. Germline-derived CDR1 and CDR2 are SQVTM and ANQGSEA. The CDR3 contains 15 residues. The V gene end was trimmed by 4 bases and the J gene end by 6 bases; junction bases not matched to a gene: 12. CDR3 sequence (DNA): TGCAGCGTTGGCCCCGGGCTAGCGGCCATCAATGAGCAGTTCTTC. Protein: CSVGPGLAAINEQFF.

The V and J genes are TRBV19 and TRBJ1-5; perhaps TRBD1 as D (5 bases). Trimming left V 11 bases short and J 4 bases short, with 15 bases between. Germline V gives CDR1 LNHDA, CDR2 SQIVND (reference sequence). The CDR3 is 13 amino acids. CDR3 nucleotide sequence: TGTGCCTCCGCCGGGACGAAGAATCAGCCCCAGCATTTT. This encodes CASAGTKNQPQHF.

This clone showed up just once. The rearrangement joins TRBV10-3 to TRBJ1-5; perhaps TRBD1 as D (6 bases). This CDR3 spans 13 amino acids. V shed 6 bases and J shed 3 bases, with 9 bases lying between them. CDR1 ENHRY and CDR2 SYGVKD come from the germline V gene. The DNA of the CDR3 is TGTGCCATCAGGGGGGGGGCCAATCAGCCCCAGCATTTT. It is translated as CAIRGGANQPQHF.

The chain couples TRBV5-5 to TRBJ2-3, with TRBD1 matching over 7 bases. Losses at the gene ends were 4 bases for V and 4 bases for J; bases not matched to a gene: 9. Germline CDR1 is SGHKS and CDR2 is YYEKEE (reference sequence). The length of the CDR3 is 15 residues. The CDR3 DNA follows: TGTGCCAGCAGCCGCCCACAGGGGTATGCAGATACGCAGTATTTT. This gives the protein CASSRPQGYADTQYF. The full variable domain, with the rest looked up from reference TRBV5-5 and TRBJ2-3, is DAGVTQSPTHLIKTRGQQVTLRCSPISGHKSVSWYQQVLGQGPQFIFQYYEKEERGRGNFPDRFSARQFPNYSSELNVNALLLGDSALYLCASSRPQGYADTQYFGPGTRLTVL.

The chain joins TRBV25-1 to TRBJ2-7; TRBD1 agrees at 8 bases. The ends lost 4 bases at V and 2 bases at J; junction bases unmatched: 1. Germline V gene data show CDR1 as MGHDK and CDR2 as SYGVNS. This CDR3 region has 13 residues. The CDR3 bases are TGTGCCAGCAGTGGGGACAGGACCTACGAGCAGTACTTC. It is translated as CASSGDRTYEQYF.